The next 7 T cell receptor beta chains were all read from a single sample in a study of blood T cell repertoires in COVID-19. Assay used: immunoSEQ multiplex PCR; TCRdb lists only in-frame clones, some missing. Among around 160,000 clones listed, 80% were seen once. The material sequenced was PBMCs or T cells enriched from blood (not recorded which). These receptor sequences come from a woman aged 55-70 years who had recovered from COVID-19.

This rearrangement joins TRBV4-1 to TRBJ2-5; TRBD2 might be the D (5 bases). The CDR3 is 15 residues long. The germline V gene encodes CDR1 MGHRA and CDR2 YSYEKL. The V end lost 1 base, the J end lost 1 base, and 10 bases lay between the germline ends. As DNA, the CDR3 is TGCGCCAGCAGCCAAGTCCCGGGGAGCCAAGAGACCCAGTACTTC. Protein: CASSQVPGSQETQYF.

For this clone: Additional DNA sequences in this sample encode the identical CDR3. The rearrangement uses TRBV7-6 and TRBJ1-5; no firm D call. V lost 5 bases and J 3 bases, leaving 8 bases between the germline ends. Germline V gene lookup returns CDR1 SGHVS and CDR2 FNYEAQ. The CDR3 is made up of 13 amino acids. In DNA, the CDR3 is TGTGCCAGCAGCCCAGCGTTCAATCAGCCCCAGCATTTT. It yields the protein CASSPAFNQPQHF.

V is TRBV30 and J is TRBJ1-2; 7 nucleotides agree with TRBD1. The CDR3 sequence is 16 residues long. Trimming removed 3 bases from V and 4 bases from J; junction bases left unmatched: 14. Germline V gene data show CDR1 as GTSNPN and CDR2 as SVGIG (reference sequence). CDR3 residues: CAWRASTGPSGYGYTF. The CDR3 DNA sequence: TGTGCCTGGAGGGCCTCGACAGGGCCTTCGGGCTATGGCTACACCTTC.

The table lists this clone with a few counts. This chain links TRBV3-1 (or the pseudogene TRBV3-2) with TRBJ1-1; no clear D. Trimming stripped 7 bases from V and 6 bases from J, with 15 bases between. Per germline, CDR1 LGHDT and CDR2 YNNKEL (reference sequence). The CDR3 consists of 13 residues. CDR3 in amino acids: CASKREGSAEAFF. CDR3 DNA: TGTGCCAGCAAGAGGGAAGGGTCGGCTGAAGCTTTCTTT.

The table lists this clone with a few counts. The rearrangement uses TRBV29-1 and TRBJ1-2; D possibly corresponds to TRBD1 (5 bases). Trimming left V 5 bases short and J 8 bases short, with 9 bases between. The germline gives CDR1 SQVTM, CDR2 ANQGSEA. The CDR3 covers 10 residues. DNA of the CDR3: TGCAGCGTTCGGGGGGACGGCTACACCTTC. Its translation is CSVRGDGYTF.

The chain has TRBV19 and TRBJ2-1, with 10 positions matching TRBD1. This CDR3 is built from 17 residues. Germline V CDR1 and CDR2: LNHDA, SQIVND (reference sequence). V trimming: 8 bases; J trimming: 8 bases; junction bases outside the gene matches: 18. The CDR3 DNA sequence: TGTGCCAGTGCCATCTACACTCCGGGACAGGGGACCGATGAGCAGTTCTTC. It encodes CASAIYTPGQGTDEQFF.

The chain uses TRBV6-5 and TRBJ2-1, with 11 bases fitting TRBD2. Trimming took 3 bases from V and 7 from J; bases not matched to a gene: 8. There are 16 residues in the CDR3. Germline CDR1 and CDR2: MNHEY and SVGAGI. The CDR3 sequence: CASSYLSGGARNEQFF. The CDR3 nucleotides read TGTGCCAGCAGTTATCTTAGCGGGGGGGCCAGGAATGAGCAGTTCTTC.